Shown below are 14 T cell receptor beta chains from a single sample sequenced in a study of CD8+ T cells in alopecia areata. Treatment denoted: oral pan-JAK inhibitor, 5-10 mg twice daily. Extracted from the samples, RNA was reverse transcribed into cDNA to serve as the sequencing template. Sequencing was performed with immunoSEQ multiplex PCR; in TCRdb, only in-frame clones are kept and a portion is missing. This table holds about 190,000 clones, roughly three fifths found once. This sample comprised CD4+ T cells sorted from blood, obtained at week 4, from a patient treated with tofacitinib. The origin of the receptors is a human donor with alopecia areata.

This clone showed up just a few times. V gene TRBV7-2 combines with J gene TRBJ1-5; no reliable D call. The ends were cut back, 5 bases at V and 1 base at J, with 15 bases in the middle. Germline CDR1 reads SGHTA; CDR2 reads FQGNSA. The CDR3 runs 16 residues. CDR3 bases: TGTGCCAGCAGCCCGACGGTCGGGGAGAGCAATCAGCCCCAGCATTTT. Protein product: CASSPTVGESNQPQHF.

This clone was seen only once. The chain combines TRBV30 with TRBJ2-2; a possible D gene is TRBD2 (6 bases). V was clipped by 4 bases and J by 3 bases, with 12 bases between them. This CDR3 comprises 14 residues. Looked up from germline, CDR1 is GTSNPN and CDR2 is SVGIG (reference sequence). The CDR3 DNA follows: TGTGCCTGGAATACAGGAGGGGACACCGGGGAGCTGTTTTTT. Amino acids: CAWNTGGDTGELFF.

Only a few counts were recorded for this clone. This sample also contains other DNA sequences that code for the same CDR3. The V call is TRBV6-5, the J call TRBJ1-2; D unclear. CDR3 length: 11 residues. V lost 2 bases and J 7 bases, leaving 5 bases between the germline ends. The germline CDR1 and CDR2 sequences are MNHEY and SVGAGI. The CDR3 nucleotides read TGTGCCAGCAGTTACGGCCTTGGCTACACCTTC. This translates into CASSYGLGYTF.

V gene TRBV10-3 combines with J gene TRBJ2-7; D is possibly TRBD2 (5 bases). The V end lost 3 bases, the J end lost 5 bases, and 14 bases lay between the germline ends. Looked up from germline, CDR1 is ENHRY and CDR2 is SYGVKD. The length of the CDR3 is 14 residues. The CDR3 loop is CAISDAGGSDEQYF. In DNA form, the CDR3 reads TGTGCCATCAGTGATGCCGGAGGATCCGACGAGCAGTACTTC.

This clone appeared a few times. CDR3 in DNA: TGCAGCGTTGGTAAGGGACAGTACACAGATACGCAGTATTTT. This encodes CSVGKGQYTDTQYF. This chain joins TRBV29-1 and TRBJ2-3; 7 bases map to TRBD1. The junction had 6 bases not matched to a gene; V was cut back by 4 bases and J by 2 bases. The CDR3 length is 14 residues. Germline CDR1 is SQVTM and CDR2 is ANQGSEA.

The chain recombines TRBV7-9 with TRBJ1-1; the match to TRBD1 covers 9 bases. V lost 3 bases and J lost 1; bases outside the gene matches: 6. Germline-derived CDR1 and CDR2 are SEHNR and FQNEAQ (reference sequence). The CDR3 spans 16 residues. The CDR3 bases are TGTGCCAGCAGCTTCGGGGACAGGGTAGAGAACACTGAAGCTTTCTTT. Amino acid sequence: CASSFGDRVENTEAFF.

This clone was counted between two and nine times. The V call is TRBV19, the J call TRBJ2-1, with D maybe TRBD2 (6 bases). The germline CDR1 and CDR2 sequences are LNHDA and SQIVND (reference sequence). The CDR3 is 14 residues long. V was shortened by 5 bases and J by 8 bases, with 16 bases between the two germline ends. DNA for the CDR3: TGTGCCAGTAGTTACGGGACTTCACAAGATGAGCAGTTCTTC. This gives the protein CASSYGTSQDEQFF.

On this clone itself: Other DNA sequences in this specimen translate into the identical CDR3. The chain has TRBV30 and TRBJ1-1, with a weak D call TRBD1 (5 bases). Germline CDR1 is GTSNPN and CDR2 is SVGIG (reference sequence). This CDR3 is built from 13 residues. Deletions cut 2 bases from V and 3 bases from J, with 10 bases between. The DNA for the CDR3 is TGTGCCTGGAGTAGGGACCGCGACACTGAAGCTTTCTTT. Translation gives CAWSRDRDTEAFF.

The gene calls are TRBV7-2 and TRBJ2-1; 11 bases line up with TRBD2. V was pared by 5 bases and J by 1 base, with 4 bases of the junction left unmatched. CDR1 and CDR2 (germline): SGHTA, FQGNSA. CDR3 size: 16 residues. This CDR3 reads CASSITSGRSYNEQFF. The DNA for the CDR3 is TGTGCCAGCAGCATCACTAGCGGGAGATCCTACAATGAGCAGTTCTTC.

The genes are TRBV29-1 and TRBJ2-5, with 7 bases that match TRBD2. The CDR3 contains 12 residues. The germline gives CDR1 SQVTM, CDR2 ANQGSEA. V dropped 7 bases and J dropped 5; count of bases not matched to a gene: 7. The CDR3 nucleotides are TGCAGCGCCCCGCGGGGGAAGGAGACCCAGTACTTC. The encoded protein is CSAPRGKETQYF.

The DNA for the CDR3 is TGCGCCAGCAGCCAAGTCCGACTAGCGGTATACAATGAGCAGTTCTTC. Translated: CASSQVRLAVYNEQFF. This chain links TRBV4-1 with TRBJ2-1; 9 positions agree with TRBD2. Unmatched junction bases numbered 5, after V lost 1 base and J lost 4 bases. The CDR3 runs 16 residues. From germline, CDR1 is MGHRA and CDR2 YSYEKL.

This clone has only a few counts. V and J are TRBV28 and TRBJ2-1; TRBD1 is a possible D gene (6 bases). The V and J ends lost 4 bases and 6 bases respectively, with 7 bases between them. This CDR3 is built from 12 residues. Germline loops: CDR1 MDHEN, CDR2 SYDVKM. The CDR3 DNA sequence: TGTGCCAGCAGTTCGGACAGCAATGAGCAGTTCTTC. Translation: CASSSDSNEQFF.

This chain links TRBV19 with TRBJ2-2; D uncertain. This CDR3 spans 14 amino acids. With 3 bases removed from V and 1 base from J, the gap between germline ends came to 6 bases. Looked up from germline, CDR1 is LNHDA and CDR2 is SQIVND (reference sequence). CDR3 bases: TGTGCCAGTAGTATGGGCAGGAACACCGGGGAGCTGTTTTTT. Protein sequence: CASSMGRNTGELFF.

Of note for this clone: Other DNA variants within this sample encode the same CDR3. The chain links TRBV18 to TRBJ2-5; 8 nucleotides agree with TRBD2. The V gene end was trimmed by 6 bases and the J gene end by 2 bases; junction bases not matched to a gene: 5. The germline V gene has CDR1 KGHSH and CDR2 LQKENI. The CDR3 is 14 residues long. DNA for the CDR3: TGTGCCAGCTCCCCAACTAGCGGTCAAGAGACCCAGTACTTC. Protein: CASSPTSGQETQYF.